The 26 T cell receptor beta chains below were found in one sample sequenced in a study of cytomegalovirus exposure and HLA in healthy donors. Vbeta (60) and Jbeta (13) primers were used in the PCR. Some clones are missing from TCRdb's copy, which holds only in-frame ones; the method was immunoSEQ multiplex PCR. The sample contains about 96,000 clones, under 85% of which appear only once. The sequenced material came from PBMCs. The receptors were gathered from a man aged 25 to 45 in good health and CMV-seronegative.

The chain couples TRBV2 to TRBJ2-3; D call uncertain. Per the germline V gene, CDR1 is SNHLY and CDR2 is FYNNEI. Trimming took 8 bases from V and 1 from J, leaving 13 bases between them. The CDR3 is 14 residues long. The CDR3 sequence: CASLRQAGTDTQYF. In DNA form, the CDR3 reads TGTGCCAGCCTCCGGCAGGCAGGCACAGATACGCAGTATTTT.

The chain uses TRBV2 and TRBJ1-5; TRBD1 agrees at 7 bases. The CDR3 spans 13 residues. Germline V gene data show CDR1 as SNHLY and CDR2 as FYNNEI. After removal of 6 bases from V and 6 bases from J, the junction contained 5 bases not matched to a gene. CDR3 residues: CASRPGQPQPQHF. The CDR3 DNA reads TGTGCCAGCAGGCCGGGACAGCCTCAGCCCCAGCATTTT.

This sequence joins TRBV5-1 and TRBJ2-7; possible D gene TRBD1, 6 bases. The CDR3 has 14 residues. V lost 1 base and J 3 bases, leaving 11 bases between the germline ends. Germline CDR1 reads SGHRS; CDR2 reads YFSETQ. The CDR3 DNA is TGCGCCAGCAGCTTGACAGGGTGGGACTACGAGCAGTACTTC. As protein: CASSLTGWDYEQYF. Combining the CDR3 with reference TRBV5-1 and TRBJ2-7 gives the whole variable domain KAGVTQTPRYLIKTRGQQVTLSCSPISGHRSVSWYQQTPGQGLQFLFEYFSETQRNKGNFPGRFSGRQFSNSRSEMNVSTLELGDSALYLCASSLTGWDYEQYFGPGTRLTVT.

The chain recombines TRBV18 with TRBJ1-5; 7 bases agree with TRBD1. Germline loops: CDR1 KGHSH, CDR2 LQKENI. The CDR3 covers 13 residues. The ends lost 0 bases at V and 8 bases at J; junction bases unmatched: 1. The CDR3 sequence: CASSPPQGEPQHF. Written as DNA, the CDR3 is TGTGCCAGCTCACCACCCCAGGGGGAGCCCCAGCATTTT.

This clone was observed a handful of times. For the CDR3, the DNA is TGCGCCAGCAGCCAAATACGGGACAGCTATGGCTACACCTTC. It yields the protein CASSQIRDSYGYTF. This rearrangement joins TRBV4-1 to TRBJ1-2; 7 bases map to TRBD1. The CDR3 runs to 14 residues. J gave up 4 bases and V 2 bases, and 4 bases lay outside the gene matches. From germline, CDR1 is MGHRA and CDR2 YSYEKL.

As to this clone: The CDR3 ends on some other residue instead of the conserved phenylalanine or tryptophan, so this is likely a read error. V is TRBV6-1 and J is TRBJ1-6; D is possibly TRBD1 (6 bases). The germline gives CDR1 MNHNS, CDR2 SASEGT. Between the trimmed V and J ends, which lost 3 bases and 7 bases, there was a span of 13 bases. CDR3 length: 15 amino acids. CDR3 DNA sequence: TGTGCCAGCAGTGACAGGGGCGCGAAAAATTCACCCCTCCACGTT. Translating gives CASSDRGAKNSPLHV.

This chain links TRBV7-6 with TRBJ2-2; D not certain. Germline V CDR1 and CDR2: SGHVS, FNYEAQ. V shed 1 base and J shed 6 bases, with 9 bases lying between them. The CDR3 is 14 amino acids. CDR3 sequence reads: CASSLGKPAGELFF. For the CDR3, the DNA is TGTGCCAGCAGCTTAGGAAAGCCCGCCGGGGAGCTGTTTTTT.

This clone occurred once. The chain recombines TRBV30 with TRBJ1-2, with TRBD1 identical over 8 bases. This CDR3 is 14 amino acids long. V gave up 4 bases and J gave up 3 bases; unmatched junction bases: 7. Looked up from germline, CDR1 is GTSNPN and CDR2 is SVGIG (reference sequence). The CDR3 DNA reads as TGTGCCTGGACCCACGGACAGGGAGACTATGGCTACACCTTC. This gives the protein CAWTHGQGDYGYTF.

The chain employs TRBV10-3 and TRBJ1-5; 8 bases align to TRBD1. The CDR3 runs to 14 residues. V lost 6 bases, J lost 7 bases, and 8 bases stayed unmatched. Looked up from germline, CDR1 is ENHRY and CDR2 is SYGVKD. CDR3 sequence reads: CAISDQGARQPQHF. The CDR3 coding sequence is TGTGCCATCAGCGATCAGGGGGCTAGGCAGCCCCAGCATTTT.

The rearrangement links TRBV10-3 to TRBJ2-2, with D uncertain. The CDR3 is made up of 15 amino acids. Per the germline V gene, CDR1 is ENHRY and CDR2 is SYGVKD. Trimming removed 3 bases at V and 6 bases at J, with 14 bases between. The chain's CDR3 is CAISDRSSRPGELFF. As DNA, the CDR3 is TGTGCCATCAGTGATCGGTCCTCCAGGCCCGGGGAGCTGTTTTTT.

For the CDR3, the DNA is TGTGCCAGCAGTGACCCCGGGACAGGGAAAGAGACCCAGTACTTC. As protein: CASSDPGTGKETQYF. V usage is TRBV6-1 and J usage is TRBJ2-5, with 9 bases matching TRBD1. CDR3 length: 15 amino acids. CDR1 and CDR2 (germline): MNHNS, SASEGT. With 3 bases clipped from V and 3 bases from J, the junction kept 5 bases outside the gene matches.

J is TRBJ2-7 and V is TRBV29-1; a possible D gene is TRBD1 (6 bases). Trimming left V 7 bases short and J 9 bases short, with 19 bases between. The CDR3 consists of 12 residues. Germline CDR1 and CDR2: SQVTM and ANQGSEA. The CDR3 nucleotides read TGCAGCGGACAGGCCCTGGACAGAGTGCAGTACTTC. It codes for CSGQALDRVQYF.

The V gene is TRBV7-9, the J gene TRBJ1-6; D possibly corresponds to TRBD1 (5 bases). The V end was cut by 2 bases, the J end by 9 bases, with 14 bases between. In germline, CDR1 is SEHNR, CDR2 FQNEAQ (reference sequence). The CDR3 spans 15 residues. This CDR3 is CASSLPGHRGSPLHF. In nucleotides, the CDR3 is TGTGCCAGCAGCTTACCCGGACATCGCGGTTCACCCCTCCACTTT.

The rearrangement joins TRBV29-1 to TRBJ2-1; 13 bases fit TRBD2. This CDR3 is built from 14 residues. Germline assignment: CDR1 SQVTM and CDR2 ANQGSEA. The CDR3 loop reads CTYTRTSGGNEQFF. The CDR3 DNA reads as TGCACCTACACAAGGACTAGCGGGGGAAATGAGCAGTTCTTC.

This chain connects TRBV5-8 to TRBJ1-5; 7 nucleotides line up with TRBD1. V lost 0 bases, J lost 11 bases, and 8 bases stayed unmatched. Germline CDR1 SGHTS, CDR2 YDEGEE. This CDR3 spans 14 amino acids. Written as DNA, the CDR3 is TGTGCCAGCAGCTTGGCCCCCAACAGGGGATCCCAGCATTTT. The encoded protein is CASSLAPNRGSQHF.

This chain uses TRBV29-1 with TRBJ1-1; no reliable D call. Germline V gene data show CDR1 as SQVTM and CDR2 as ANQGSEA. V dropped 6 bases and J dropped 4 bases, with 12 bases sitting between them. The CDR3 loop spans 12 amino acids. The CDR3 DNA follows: TGCAGCGTCCTAAGGGCGGGCACTGAAGCTTTCTTT. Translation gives CSVLRAGTEAFF.

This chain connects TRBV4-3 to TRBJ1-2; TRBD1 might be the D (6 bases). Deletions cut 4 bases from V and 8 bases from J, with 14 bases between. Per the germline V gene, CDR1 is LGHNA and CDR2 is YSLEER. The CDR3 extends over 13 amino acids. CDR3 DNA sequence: TGCGCCAGCAGCCCCGGGACATCGAGGGGCTACACCTTC. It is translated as CASSPGTSRGYTF.

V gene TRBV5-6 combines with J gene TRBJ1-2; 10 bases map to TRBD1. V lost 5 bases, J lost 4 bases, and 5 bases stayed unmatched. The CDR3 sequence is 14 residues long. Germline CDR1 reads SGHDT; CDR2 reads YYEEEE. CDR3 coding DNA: TGTGCCAGCAGGCGGACAGGGGGATCCTATGGCTACACCTTC. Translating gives CASRRTGGSYGYTF.

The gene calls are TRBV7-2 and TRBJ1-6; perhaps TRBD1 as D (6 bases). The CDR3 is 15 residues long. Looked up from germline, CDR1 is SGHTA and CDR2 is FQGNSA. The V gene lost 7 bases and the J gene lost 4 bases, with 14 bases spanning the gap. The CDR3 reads CASTWTADYNSPLHF. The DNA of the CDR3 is TGTGCCAGCACCTGGACAGCCGATTATAATTCACCCCTCCACTTT.

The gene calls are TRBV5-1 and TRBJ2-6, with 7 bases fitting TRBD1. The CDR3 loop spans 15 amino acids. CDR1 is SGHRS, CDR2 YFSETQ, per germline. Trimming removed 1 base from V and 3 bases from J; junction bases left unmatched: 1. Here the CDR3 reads CASSLTGVGANVLTF. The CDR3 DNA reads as TGCGCCAGCAGCTTGACAGGGGTTGGGGCCAACGTCCTGACTTTC.

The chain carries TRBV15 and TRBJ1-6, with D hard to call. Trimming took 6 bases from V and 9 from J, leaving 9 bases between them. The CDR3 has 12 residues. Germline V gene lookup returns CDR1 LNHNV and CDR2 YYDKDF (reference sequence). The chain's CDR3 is CATREGRSPLHF. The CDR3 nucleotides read TGTGCCACCAGAGAGGGTCGTTCACCCCTCCACTTT.

This CDR3 is CASSLPNSYEQYF. In DNA, the CDR3 is TGTGCCAGCAGCTTGCCAAACTCCTACGAGCAGTACTTC. V usage is TRBV5-4 and J usage is TRBJ2-7; no definite D call. This CDR3 is built from 13 residues. Trimming took off 1 base at V and 0 bases at J, with 5 bases between the two ends. Looked up from germline, CDR1 is SGHNT and CDR2 is YYREEE (reference sequence). Variable domain in full (rest from reference TRBV5-4 and TRBJ2-7): ETGVTQSPTHLIKTRGQQVTLRCSSQSGHNTVSWYQQALGQGPQFIFQYYREEENGRGNFPPRFSGLQFPNYSSELNVNALELDDSALYLCASSLPNSYEQYFGPGTRLTVT.

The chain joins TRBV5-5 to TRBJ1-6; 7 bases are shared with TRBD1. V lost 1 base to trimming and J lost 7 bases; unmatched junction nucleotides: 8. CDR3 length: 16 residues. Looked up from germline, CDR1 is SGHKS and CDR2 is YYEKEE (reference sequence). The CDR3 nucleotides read TGTGCCAGCAGCTTGTTGGGGACAGTACAAAATTCACCCCTCCACTTT. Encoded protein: CASSLLGTVQNSPLHF.

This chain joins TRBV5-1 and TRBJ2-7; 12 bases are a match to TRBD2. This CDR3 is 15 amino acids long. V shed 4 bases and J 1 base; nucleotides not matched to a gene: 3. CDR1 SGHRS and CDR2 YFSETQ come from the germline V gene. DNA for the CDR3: TGCGCCAGCAGCCTAGCGGGGGGGAGTTCCTACGAGCAGTACTTC. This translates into CASSLAGGSSYEQYF.

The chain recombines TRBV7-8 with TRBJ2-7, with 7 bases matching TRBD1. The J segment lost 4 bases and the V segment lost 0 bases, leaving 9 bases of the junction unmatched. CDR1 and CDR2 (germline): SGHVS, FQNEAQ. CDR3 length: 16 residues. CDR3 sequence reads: CASSLASRQGNYEQYF. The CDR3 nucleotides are TGTGCCAGCAGCTTAGCCAGTAGACAGGGCAATTACGAGCAGTACTTC.

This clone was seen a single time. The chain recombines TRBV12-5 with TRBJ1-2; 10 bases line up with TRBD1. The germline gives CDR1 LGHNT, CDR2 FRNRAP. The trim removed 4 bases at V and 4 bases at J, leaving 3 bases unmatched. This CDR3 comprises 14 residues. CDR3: CASGSGQGSYGYTF. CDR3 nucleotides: TGTGCTAGTGGTTCGGGACAGGGGAGCTATGGCTACACCTTC.